This passage covers 26 T cell receptor beta chains from one sample sequenced in a study of blood T cell repertoires in COVID-19. TCRdb's table, derived via immunoSEQ multiplex PCR, lists solely in-frame clones and lacks some. The sample records 250,000 to 350,000 clones, around four fifths being singletons. The sequenced sample consisted of peripheral blood. The origin of the receptors is a woman aged 45-65 years with acute or convalescent COVID-19.

The rearrangement uses TRBV6-4 and TRBJ2-3, with TRBD2 matching over 8 bases. Germline trimming cut 7 bases from V and 1 base from J; bases unmatched to any gene: 4. CDR1 MRHNA and CDR2 SNTAGT come from the germline V gene. This CDR3 is 14 amino acids long. The CDR3 DNA sequence: TGTGCCAGCAAGCGGGGGAGGGGCACAGATACGCAGTATTTT. Amino acids: CASKRGRGTDTQYF.

V is TRBV2 and J is TRBJ2-5; a weak D match, TRBD1 (5 bases). V dropped 3 bases and J dropped 10 bases, with 18 bases sitting between them. Germline values: CDR1 SNHLY, CDR2 FYNNEI. The CDR3 has 14 residues. CDR3 in amino acids: CASSDSRHLGVQYF. The CDR3 bases are TGTGCCAGCAGTGACTCCCGTCACTTAGGGGTCCAGTACTTC. Looking up the rest from reference TRBV2 and TRBJ2-5 gives the full variable domain: EPEVTQTPSHQVTQMGQEVILRCVPISNHLYFYWYRQILGQKVEFLVSFYNNEISEKSEIFDDQFSVERPDGSNFTLKIRSTKLEDSAMYFCASSDSRHLGVQYFGPGTRLLVL.

This chain connects TRBV25-1 to TRBJ2-2, with 8 nucleotides matching TRBD1. J gave up 5 bases and V 6 bases, and 8 bases lay outside the gene matches. The CDR3 runs 15 residues. Per germline, CDR1 MGHDK and CDR2 SYGVNS. CDR3 amino acids: CASSVPGGRTGELFF. CDR3 sequence (DNA): TGTGCCAGCAGCGTACCAGGGGGCAGGACCGGGGAGCTGTTTTTT.

This clone was observed a single time. This chain connects TRBV12-5 to TRBJ1-6; D is uncertain. The germline V gene has CDR1 LGHNT and CDR2 FRNRAP. This CDR3 is built from 12 residues. Trimming pared 7 bases from V and 8 bases from J, leaving 9 bases between. The CDR3 nucleotides read TGTGCTAGTGTCGGGGAGCATTCACCCCTCCACTTT. Amino acid sequence: CASVGEHSPLHF.

The gene calls are TRBV2 and TRBJ1-5, with D tentatively TRBD1 (6 bases). The CDR3 is 14 residues long. Germline values: CDR1 SNHLY, CDR2 FYNNEI. Trimming stripped 6 bases from V and 0 bases from J, with 9 bases between. Here the CDR3 reads CASSDRFSNQPQHF. The CDR3 coding sequence is TGTGCCAGCAGCGACAGGTTTAGCAATCAGCCCCAGCATTTT.

This chain links TRBV7-2 with TRBJ2-3, with unresolved D. This CDR3 comprises 14 residues. V lost 1 base and J lost 0, with 5 bases in between. CDR1 is SGHTA and CDR2 is FQGNSA in the germline V gene. CDR3 DNA sequence: TGTGCCAGCAGCTTAGTACAAAGCACAGATACGCAGTATTTT. Protein product: CASSLVQSTDTQYF.

The chain joins TRBV28 to TRBJ1-2; D not resolved. CDR1 is MDHEN, CDR2 SYDVKM, per germline. Trimming stripped 6 bases from V and 0 bases from J, with 8 bases between. The CDR3 is 13 residues long. Here the CDR3 DNA reads TGTGCCAGCAGAGTAGCCCCTAACTATGGCTACACCTTC. This sequence encodes CASRVAPNYGYTF.

This chain links TRBV11-2 with TRBJ2-3; D unresolved. V gave up 4 bases and J gave up 6 bases, with 11 bases separating them. CDR1 is SGHAT, CDR2 FQNNGV, per germline. The CDR3 loop spans 13 amino acids. This CDR3 reads CASSSEALDTQYF. CDR3 DNA: TGTGCCAGCAGCTCCGAGGCACTGGATACGCAGTATTTT.

CDR3 sequence: CASTAGGRETQYF. The CDR3 bases are TGTGCCAGCACGGCAGGGGGAAGAGAGACCCAGTACTTC. The V and J genes are TRBV2 and TRBJ2-5, with 7 bases matching TRBD1. From germline, CDR1 is SNHLY and CDR2 FYNNEI. CDR3 length: 13 residues. The V and J ends lost 7 bases and 4 bases, in that order; junction bases with no gene match: 6.

This clone was detected only once. J is TRBJ2-3 and V is TRBV5-6; D is ambiguous. V lost 0 bases, J lost 0 bases, and 14 bases lay in between. This CDR3 has 17 amino acids. The germline V gene has CDR1 SGHDT and CDR2 YYEEEE. The DNA for the CDR3 is TGTGCCAGCAGCTTGGCGATCTCTCACGGGAGCACAGATACGCAGTATTTT. Amino acid sequence: CASSLAISHGSTDTQYF. The full variable domain, with the rest looked up from reference TRBV5-6 and TRBJ2-3, is DAGVTQSPTHLIKTRGQQVTLRCSPKSGHDTVSWYQQALGQGPQFIFQYYEEEERQRGNFPDRFSGHQFPNYSSELNVNALLLGDSALYLCASSLAISHGSTDTQYFGPGTRLTVL.

The chain has TRBV5-8 and TRBJ2-7; D is unresolved. This CDR3 contains 14 residues. V was trimmed by 5 bases and J by 2 bases, leaving 14 bases between them. The germline CDR1 and CDR2 sequences are SGHTS and YDEGEE. This CDR3 reads CASSKIVAPYEQYV. In nucleotides, the CDR3 is TGTGCCAGCAGTAAAATAGTAGCTCCCTACGAGCAGTACGTC.

This sequence joins TRBV27 and TRBJ1-5, with D possibly matching TRBD1 (6 bases). Trimming removed 3 bases from V and 0 bases from J, with 9 bases in between. Germline V gene sequence: CDR1 MNHEY, CDR2 SMNVEV (reference sequence). There are 15 residues in the CDR3. Here the CDR3 DNA reads TGTGCCAGCAGTTTGAGGGGGTATAGCAATCAGCCCCAGCATTTT. Its translation is CASSLRGYSNQPQHF.

This chain uses TRBV5-4 with TRBJ1-2; 11 bases line up with TRBD1. The germline CDR1 and CDR2 sequences are SGHNT and YYREEE (reference sequence). CDR3 size: 18 residues. With 3 bases clipped from V and 2 bases from J, the junction kept 12 bases outside the gene matches. The CDR3, as DNA: TGTGCCAGCAGCTCGGGCCGGACAGGGGGCTCAGAAAACTATGGCTACACCTTC. This translates into CASSSGRTGGSENYGYTF.

The chain links TRBV7-9 to TRBJ2-2; 9 positions agree with TRBD2. Germline trimming cut 1 base from V and 5 bases from J; bases unmatched to any gene: 14. Germline CDR1 reads SEHNR; CDR2 reads FQNEAQ (reference sequence). This CDR3 spans 19 amino acids. The CDR3 reads CASSLGWAAGGPETGELFF. The CDR3 DNA sequence: TGTGCCAGCAGCTTAGGTTGGGCGGCGGGAGGGCCGGAAACCGGGGAGCTGTTTTTT.

The chain uses TRBV12-3 or TRBV12-4 and TRBJ2-7; D gene uncertain. This CDR3 contains 11 residues. The V gene lost 6 bases and the J gene lost 3 bases, with 6 bases spanning the gap. The CDR3 bases are TGTGCCAGCAGCGTCGTCTACGAGCAGTACTTC. Encoded protein: CASSVVYEQYF.

The chain has TRBV3-1 (or the pseudogene TRBV3-2) and TRBJ2-3, with D perhaps TRBD1 (6 bases). Germline V lookup: CDR1 LGHDT, CDR2 YNNKEL (reference sequence). Trimming pared 0 bases from V and 2 bases from J, leaving 15 bases between. This CDR3 is built from 17 residues. CDR3 nucleotide sequence: TGTGCCAGCAGCCAAGAGGGGGCTTCCCTCTTCACAGATACGCAGTATTTT. It encodes CASSQEGASLFTDTQYF.

The rearrangement uses TRBV7-2 and TRBJ1-2; 8 bases line up with TRBD1. Germline V lookup: CDR1 SGHTA, CDR2 FQGNSA. V dropped 4 bases and J dropped 4; count of bases not matched to a gene: 8. This CDR3 contains 15 residues. The CDR3 coding sequence is TGTGCCAGCAGCTCCGGCACCCAGGGGGCCTATGGCTACACCTTC. Translating it yields CASSSGTQGAYGYTF. Looking up the rest from reference TRBV7-2 and TRBJ1-2 gives the full variable domain: GAGVSQSPSNKVTEKGKDVELRCDPISGHTALYWYRQSLGQGLEFLIYFQGNSAPDKSGLPSDRFSAERTGGSVSTLTIQRTQQEDSAVYLCASSSGTQGAYGYTFGSGTRLTVV.

The V and J genes are TRBV9 and TRBJ2-7; 9 nucleotides agree with TRBD1. V dropped 4 bases and J dropped 2; count of bases not matched to a gene: 7. CDR3 size: 15 residues. Germline loops: CDR1 SGDLS, CDR2 YYNGEE. As DNA, the CDR3 is TGTGCCAGCAGCAGGCGGACAGGGGCTCCCTACGAGCAGTACTTC. Protein product: CASSRRTGAPYEQYF.

This sequence joins TRBV18 and TRBJ2-1, with TRBD2 matching over 14 bases. The CDR3 length is 20 residues. Germline CDR1 KGHSH, CDR2 LQKENI. Germline trimming cut 4 bases from V and 9 bases from J; bases unmatched to any gene: 20. The CDR3 DNA is TGTGCCAGCTCACAGATGGCTTCCGGGACTAGCGGGAGAGGGGCCAGTGAGCAGTTCTTC. Translation: CASSQMASGTSGRGASEQFF.

The gene calls are TRBV21-1 and TRBJ2-2; TRBD2 is the table's D call and was not checked against the DNA. TRBV21-1 is a listed pseudogene. CDR3 length equals 16 residues. The CDR3 reads CASSKVGGVDTGELFF. CDR3 DNA sequence: TGTGCCAGCAGCAAAGTGGGAGGGGTGGACACCGGGGAGCTGTTTTTT.

There are a few counts of this clone. This chain joins TRBV5-4 and TRBJ2-7, with D possibly TRBD2 on 6 matching bases. The CDR3 runs 15 residues. Trimming pared 4 bases from V and 2 bases from J, leaving 16 bases between. Germline V lookup: CDR1 SGHNT, CDR2 YYREEE (reference sequence). In DNA, the CDR3 is TGTGCCAGCAGCCCCGCAGGGACTTTGACCTACGAGCAGTACTTC. Translation gives CASSPAGTLTYEQYF.

The chain has TRBV3-1 (or the pseudogene TRBV3-2) and TRBJ2-1; TRBD2 matches at 9 bases. Germline V CDR1 and CDR2: LGHDT, YNNKEL (reference sequence). The CDR3 has 16 residues. Losses at the gene ends were 5 bases for V and 6 bases for J; bases not matched to a gene: 11. CDR3 loop: CASSTLGRGGRNEQFF. The DNA for the CDR3 is TGTGCCAGCAGCACCCTTGGGCGGGGGGGCCGCAATGAGCAGTTCTTC.

The rearrangement joins TRBV5-1 to TRBJ2-2; 12 bases agree with TRBD2. J lost 4 bases, V lost 4 bases, and 5 bases had no gene match. The CDR3 consists of 16 residues. Germline CDR1 reads SGHRS; CDR2 reads YFSETQ. Here the CDR3 DNA reads TGCGCCAGCAGCGGCGGACTAGCGGGAATCACCGGGGAGCTGTTTTTT. This codes for CASSGGLAGITGELFF. The variable domain in full, with the rest retrieved from reference TRBV5-1 and TRBJ2-2, is KAGVTQTPRYLIKTRGQQVTLSCSPISGHRSVSWYQQTPGQGLQFLFEYFSETQRNKGNFPGRFSGRQFSNSRSEMNVSTLELGDSALYLCASSGGLAGITGELFFGEGSRLTVL.

This clone has a handful of counts. One base away lies a much larger clone, so this may be a sequencing read error. The chain combines TRBV2 with TRBJ1-4; the match to TRBD1 covers 9 bases. Germline lookup yields CDR1 SNHLY and CDR2 FYNNEI. This CDR3 comprises 12 residues. The CDR3 reads CASRDRVEILFF. Written as DNA, the CDR3 is TGTGCCAGCCGGGACAGGGTCGAAATACTGTTTTTT.

This chain uses TRBV9 with TRBJ2-5; D might be TRBD2 (6 bases). CDR3 length equals 13 residues. V dropped 0 bases and J dropped 5 bases, with 8 bases sitting between them. Germline CDR1 reads SGDLS; CDR2 reads YYNGEE. The CDR3 reads CASSVGGGETQYF. The CDR3 DNA is TGTGCCAGCAGCGTAGGTGGGGGGGAGACCCAGTACTTC.

This sequence joins TRBV18 and TRBJ2-7; the D is unclear. The V gene's germline CDR1 is KGHSH and CDR2 LQKENI. V lost 5 bases and J lost 3, with 11 bases in between. This CDR3 is 13 amino acids long. The CDR3 DNA reads TGTGCCAGCTCAACGGTCGACAACTACGAGCAGTACTTC. This gives the protein CASSTVDNYEQYF.